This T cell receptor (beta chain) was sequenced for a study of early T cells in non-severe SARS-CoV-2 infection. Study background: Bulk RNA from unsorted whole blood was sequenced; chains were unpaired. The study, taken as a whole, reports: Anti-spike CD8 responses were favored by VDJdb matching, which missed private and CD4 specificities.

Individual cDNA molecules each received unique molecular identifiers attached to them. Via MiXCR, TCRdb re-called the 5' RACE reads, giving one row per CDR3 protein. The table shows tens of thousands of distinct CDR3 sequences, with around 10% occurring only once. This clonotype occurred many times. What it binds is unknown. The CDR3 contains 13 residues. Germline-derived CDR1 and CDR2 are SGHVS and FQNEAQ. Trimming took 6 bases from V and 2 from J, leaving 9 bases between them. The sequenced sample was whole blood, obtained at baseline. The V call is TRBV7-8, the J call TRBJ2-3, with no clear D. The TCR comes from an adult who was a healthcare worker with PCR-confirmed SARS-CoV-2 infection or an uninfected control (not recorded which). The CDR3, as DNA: TGTGCCAGCAGGGAAATAACCACAGATACGCAGTATTTT. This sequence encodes CASREITTDTQYF.